Described below is a single T cell receptor beta chain sequence and its context. Its antigen is as yet unknown. This entry comes from a study of cytomegalovirus exposure and HLA in healthy donors. Use of 60 Vbeta and 13 Jbeta primers characterized the PCR. Profiling relied on immunoSEQ multiplex PCR, and the TCRdb table lists in-frame clones only, not all of them. The sample includes some 160,000 clones, 70% to 85% of them seen just once. Per germline, CDR1 SGHVS and CDR2 FQNEAQ. This CDR3 region has 17 residues. The ends lost 3 bases at V and 6 bases at J; junction bases unmatched: 14. Points from the study as a whole: The authors later found most CMV-associated TCR beta chains appeared HLA-restricted. Most TCR beta V segments were productive about 87% or about 30% of the time in an earlier analysis.

The receptor was derived from a woman under 40 in good health and CMV-seronegative. V and J are TRBV7-8 and TRBJ2-1, with 7 positions matching TRBD2. Sequencing was carried out using PBMCs. CDR3 region: CASSLTSGVIKGNEQFF. The DNA of the CDR3 is TGTGCCAGCAGCTTGACGAGCGGGGTAATTAAGGGCAATGAGCAGTTCTTC.